The clone carrying this TCR beta chain has only one observation. The target antigen is unknown. These data come from a study of graft-versus-host responses after intestinal transplantation. General observations from the study: Recipient marrow contained GvH clones, some of which appeared first in ileum or blood. Early after transplant, HvG declines were associated with peak levels of circulating GvH clones.

V shed 0 bases, J shed 5 bases, and the junction held 8 bases outside the gene matches. Germline CDR1 is MNHNY and CDR2 is SVGAGI (reference sequence). This CDR3 is 16 amino acids long. This table comes from immunoSEQ multiplex PCR, and its TCRdb copy is limited to in-frame clones, with some not included. The sample lists approximately 58,000 clones, around 91% seen once, with 2.7% in the top ten. The rearrangement uses TRBV6-6 and TRBJ2-7; 9 bases are shared with TRBD1. The sample consisted of PBMCs, taken about 120 days after intestinal transplantation. The sequence was obtained from a human patient who received an intestinal transplant, so some T cells may come from the graft donor. For the CDR3, the DNA is TGTGCCAGCAGTTACTCGATAGGACAGGGGTTTCACGAGCAGTACTTC. This encodes CASSYSIGQGFHEQYF.